This section outlines one T cell receptor beta chain sequence together with its context. Germline V lookup: CDR1 MNHEY, CDR2 SVGAGI. The V gene end was trimmed by 6 bases and the J gene end by 3 bases; junction bases not matched to a gene: 2. The CDR3 has 13 amino acids. The data derive from a study of blood T cell repertoires in COVID-19. In the study overall: Sites in the United States, Italy and Spain provided acute and convalescent COVID-19 samples. PBMCs, B-cell-depleted T cells, or T cells provided the cDNA or gDNA that made up the material.

Methods used by the authors: By means of reference gene primer amplification, nucleated cell counts were estimated. Data came from immunoSEQ multiplex PCR; TCRdb stores just in-frame clones and leaves some out. That table is the source of V, J and clone size, and D and trimming were worked out from the DNA. The data show fewer than 250,000 clones, with 88% seen just once and roughly 4.7% held by the top ten. This sequence originates from a human donor in a cohort sampled during active COVID-19. The chain carries TRBV6-5 and TRBJ1-1; 9 bases fit TRBD1. Sequencing input: peripheral blood. The CDR3: CASSGQGYTEAFF. In DNA, the CDR3 is TGTGCCAGCAGCGGACAGGGGTACACTGAAGCTTTCTTT.